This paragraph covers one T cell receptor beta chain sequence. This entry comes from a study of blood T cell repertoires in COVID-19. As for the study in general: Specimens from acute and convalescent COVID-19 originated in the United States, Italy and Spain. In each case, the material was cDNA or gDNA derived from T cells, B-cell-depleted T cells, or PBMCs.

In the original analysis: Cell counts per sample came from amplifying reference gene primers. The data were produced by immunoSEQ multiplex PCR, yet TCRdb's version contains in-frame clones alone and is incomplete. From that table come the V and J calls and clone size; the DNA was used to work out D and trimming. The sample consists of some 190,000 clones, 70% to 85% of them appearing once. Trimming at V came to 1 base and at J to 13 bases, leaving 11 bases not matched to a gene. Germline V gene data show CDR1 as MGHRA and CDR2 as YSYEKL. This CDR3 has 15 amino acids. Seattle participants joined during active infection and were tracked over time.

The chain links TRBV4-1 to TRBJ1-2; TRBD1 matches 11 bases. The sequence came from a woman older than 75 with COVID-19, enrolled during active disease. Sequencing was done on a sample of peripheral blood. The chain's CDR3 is CASSQGDRGSRGFTF. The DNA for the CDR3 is TGCGCCAGCAGCCAAGGGGACAGGGGGTCCCGAGGTTTCACCTTC.